The following is a T cell receptor (beta chain) sequence with its context. Its cognate antigen is unknown. PCR was performed using 60 Vbeta and 13 Jbeta primers. Profiling relied on immunoSEQ multiplex PCR, and the TCRdb table lists in-frame clones only, not all of them. The sample records some 140,000 clones, roughly 85% being singletons. The V and J ends lost 4 bases and 11 bases, in that order; junction bases with no gene match: 11. Per the germline V gene, CDR1 is SGHDT and CDR2 is YYEEEE. This CDR3 has 14 residues. The data are from a study of cytomegalovirus exposure and HLA in healthy donors. The overall study: A prior analysis found roughly 110 million unique TCR beta sequences from 170 million or so T cells. Study results and caveats: Many donors shared some public TCRs, even though most TCR sequences were rare. Cytomegalovirus status was reportedly diagnosed by the classifier with high specificity and sensitivity. TCR beta chains associated with HLA were, in a later analysis, more clonally expanded than equally common others.

This chain joins TRBV5-6 and TRBJ1-5; 8 positions match TRBD1. The sequencing sample was made of PBMCs. This TCR came from a middle-aged man in good health and CMV-seropositive. The CDR3 reads CASSRTGRETSQHF. CDR3 DNA sequence: TGTGCCAGCAGCCGGACAGGGAGGGAAACGTCCCAGCATTTT.